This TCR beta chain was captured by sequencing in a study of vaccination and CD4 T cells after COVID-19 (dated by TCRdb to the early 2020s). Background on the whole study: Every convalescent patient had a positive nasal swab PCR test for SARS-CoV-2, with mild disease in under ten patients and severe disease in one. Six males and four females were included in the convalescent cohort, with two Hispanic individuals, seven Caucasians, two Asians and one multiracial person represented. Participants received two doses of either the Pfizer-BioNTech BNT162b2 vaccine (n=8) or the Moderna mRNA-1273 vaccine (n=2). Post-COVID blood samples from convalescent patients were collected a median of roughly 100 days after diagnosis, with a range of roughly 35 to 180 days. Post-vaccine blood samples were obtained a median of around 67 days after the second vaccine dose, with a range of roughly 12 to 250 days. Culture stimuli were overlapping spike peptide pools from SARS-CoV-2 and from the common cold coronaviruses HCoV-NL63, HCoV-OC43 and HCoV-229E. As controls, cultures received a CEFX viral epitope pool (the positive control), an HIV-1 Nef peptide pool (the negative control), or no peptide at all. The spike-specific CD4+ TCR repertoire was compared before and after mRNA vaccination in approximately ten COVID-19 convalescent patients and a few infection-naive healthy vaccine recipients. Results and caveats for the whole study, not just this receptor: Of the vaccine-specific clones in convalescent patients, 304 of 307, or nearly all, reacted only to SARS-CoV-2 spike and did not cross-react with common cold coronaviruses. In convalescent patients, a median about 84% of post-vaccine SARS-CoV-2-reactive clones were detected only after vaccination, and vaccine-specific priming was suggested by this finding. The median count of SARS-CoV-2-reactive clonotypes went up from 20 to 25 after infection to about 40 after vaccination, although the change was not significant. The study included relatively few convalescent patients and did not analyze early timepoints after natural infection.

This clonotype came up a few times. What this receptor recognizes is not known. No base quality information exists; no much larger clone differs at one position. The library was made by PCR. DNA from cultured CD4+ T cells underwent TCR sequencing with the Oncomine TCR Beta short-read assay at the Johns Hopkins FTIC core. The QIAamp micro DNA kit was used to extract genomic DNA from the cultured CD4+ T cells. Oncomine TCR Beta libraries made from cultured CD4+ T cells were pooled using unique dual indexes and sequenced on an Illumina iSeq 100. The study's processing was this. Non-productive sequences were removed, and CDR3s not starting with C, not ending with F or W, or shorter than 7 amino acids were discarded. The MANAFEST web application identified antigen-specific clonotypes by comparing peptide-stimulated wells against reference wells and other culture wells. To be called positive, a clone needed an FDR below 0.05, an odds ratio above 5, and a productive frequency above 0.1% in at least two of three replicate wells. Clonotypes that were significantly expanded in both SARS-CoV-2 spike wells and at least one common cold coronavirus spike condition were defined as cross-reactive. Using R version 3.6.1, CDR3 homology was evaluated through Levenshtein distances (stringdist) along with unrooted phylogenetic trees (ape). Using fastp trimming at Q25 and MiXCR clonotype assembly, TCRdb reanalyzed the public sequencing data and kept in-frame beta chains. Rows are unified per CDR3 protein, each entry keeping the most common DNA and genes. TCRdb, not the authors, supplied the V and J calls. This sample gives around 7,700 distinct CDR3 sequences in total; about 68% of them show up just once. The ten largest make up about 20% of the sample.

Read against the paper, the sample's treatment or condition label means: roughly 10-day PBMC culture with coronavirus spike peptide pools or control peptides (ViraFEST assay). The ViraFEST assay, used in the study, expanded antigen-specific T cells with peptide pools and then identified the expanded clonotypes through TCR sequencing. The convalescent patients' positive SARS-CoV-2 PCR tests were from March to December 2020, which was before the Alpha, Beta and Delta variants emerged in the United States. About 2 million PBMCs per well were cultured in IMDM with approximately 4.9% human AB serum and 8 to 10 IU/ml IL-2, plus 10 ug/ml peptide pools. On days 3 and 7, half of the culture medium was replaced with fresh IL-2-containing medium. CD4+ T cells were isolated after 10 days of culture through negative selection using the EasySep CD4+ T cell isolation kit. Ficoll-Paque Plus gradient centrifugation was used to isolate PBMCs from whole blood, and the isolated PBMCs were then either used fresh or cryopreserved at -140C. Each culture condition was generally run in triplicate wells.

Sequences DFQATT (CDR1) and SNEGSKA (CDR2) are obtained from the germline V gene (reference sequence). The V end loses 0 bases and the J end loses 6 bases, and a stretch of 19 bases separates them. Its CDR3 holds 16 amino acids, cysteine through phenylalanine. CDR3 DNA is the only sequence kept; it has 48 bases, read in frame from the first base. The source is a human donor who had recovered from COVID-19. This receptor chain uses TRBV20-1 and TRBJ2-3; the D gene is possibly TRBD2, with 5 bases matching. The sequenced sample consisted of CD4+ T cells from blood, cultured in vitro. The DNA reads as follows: TGCAGTGCTAGAGATTTCGGACGAGCGGCCGCCGATACGCAGTATTTT. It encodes CSARDFGRAAADTQYF.